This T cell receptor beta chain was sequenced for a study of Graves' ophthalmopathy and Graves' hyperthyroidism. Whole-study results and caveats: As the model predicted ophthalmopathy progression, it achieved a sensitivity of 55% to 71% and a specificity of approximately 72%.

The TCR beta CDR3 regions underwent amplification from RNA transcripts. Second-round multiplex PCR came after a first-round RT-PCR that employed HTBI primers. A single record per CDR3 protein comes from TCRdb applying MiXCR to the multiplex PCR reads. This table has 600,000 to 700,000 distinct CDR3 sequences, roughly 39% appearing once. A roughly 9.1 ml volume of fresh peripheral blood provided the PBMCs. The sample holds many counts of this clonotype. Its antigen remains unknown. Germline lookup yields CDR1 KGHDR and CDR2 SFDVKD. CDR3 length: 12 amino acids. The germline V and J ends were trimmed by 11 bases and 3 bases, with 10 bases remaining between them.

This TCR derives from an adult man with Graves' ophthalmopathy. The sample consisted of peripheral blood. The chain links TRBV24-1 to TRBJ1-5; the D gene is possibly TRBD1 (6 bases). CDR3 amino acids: CASGQPNQPQHF. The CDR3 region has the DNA TGTGCCAGCGGACAGCCCAATCAGCCCCAGCATTTT.